The 20 T cell receptor beta chains presented below share a single source sample, sequenced in a study of OX40 agonist ivuxolimab in advanced cancers. This table comes from immunoSEQ multiplex PCR, and its TCRdb copy is limited to in-frame clones, with some not included. The repertoire has roughly 100,000 clones, around 90% of them found once; the top ten carry around 0.85%. The sample in question was CD4+ or CD8+ T cells sorted from blood, obtained in a trial of the OX40 agonist ivuxolimab. Source of these receptors: an adult with an advanced solid tumor such as melanoma, head and neck, liver or kidney cancer.

In the case of this clone: One junction end disagrees with the germline gene, perhaps due to a read error. The chain employs TRBV7-7 and TRBJ2-1; D unresolved. The CDR3 loop spans 14 amino acids. Germline lookup yields CDR1 SSHAT and CDR2 FNYEAQ (reference sequence). CDR3 protein: CASSLIYPHNEQFF. The CDR3 DNA sequence: TGTGCTAGCAGCTTAATATACCCTCACAATGAGCAGTTCTTC.

A few counts support this clone. The chain carries TRBV4-3 and TRBJ1-5, with D unclear. Trimming took off 0 bases at V and 3 bases at J, with 12 bases between the two ends. The CDR3 contains 16 residues. Germline lookup yields CDR1 LGHNA and CDR2 YSLEER. The CDR3: CASSQDWRQINQPQHF. CDR3 in DNA: TGCGCCAGCAGCCAAGATTGGAGGCAGATCAATCAGCCCCAGCATTTT.

The chain recombines TRBV2 with TRBJ1-5, with D possibly being TRBD1 (5 bases). Trimming removed 7 bases at V and 0 bases at J, with 19 bases between. From germline, CDR1 is SNHLY and CDR2 FYNNEI. The CDR3 contains 17 residues. The CDR3: CASTPQPGTFSNQPQHF. The CDR3 bases are TGTGCCAGCACCCCTCAACCAGGGACCTTTAGCAATCAGCCCCAGCATTTT.

The genes are TRBV7-2 and TRBJ2-4, with D unresolved. V dropped 10 bases and J dropped 2 bases, with 12 bases sitting between them. This CDR3 spans 13 amino acids. Germline lookup yields CDR1 SGHTA and CDR2 FQGNSA. CDR3 DNA sequence: TGTGCCACTTCGGAAGGGTCCAAAAACATTCAGTACTTC. Translated: CATSEGSKNIQYF.

The chain has TRBV10-1 and TRBJ2-2; the match to TRBD2 covers 8 bases. Germline CDR1 reads WNHNN; CDR2 reads SYGVQD (reference sequence). Trimming took 6 bases from V and 4 from J; bases not matched to a gene: 7. CDR3 size: 15 residues. This CDR3 is CASSSGTRATGELFF. The DNA of the CDR3 is TGCGCCAGCAGCTCCGGGACTAGGGCCACCGGGGAGCTGTTTTTT.

DNA of the CDR3: TGCGCCAGCAGCCAAGCGTGGGGGAGCGGGGCAGGTGGGGCCAACGTCCTGACTTTC. It encodes CASSQAWGSGAGGANVLTF. The chain has TRBV4-3 and TRBJ2-6; TRBD2 matches 7 bases. V shed 1 base and J 3 bases; nucleotides not matched to a gene: 12. Germline lookup yields CDR1 LGHNA and CDR2 YSLEER. The CDR3 sequence is 19 residues long.

This sequence joins TRBV18 and TRBJ1-1, with D hard to call. The V and J ends lost 3 bases and 4 bases respectively, with 9 bases between them. From germline, CDR1 is KGHSH and CDR2 LQKENI. The CDR3 spans 13 residues. The DNA for the CDR3 is TGTGCCAGCTCACCGTCGGCCGGCACTGAAGCTTTCTTT. Amino acid sequence: CASSPSAGTEAFF.

The chain employs TRBV10-3 and TRBJ2-1, with 11 bases fitting TRBD2. The CDR3 is 15 amino acids. V lost 6 bases to trimming and J lost 10 bases; unmatched junction nucleotides: 11. CDR1 and CDR2 from the germline V gene are ENHRY and SYGVKD. The CDR3, as DNA: TGTGCCATCAGCGCTCTTCTAGCGGGGGGAGGGGAGCAGTTCTTC. It is translated as CAISALLAGGGEQFF.

The CDR3 reads CASSGKSGTRTDTQYF. The CDR3 DNA follows: TGTGCCAGCAGTGGGAAATCCGGGACACGCACAGATACGCAGTATTTT. The chain has TRBV2 and TRBJ2-3, with TRBD1 as a possible D gene (6 bases). Germline V gene sequence: CDR1 SNHLY, CDR2 FYNNEI. CDR3 length: 16 residues. V was pared by 4 bases and J by 1 base, with 15 bases between.

The chain combines TRBV7-8 with TRBJ2-1; TRBD1 is a possible D gene (5 bases). V gave up 1 base and J gave up 7 bases, with 11 bases separating them. The CDR3 is made up of 14 amino acids. Germline V gives CDR1 SGHVS, CDR2 FQNEAQ. The CDR3 here is CASSLDQGRNEQFF. CDR3 in DNA: TGTGCCAGCAGCTTAGACCAGGGAAGGAATGAGCAGTTCTTC.

The chain uses TRBV4-1 and TRBJ1-4, with a weak D call TRBD1 (6 bases). Germline lookup yields CDR1 MGHRA and CDR2 YSYEKL. CDR3 length: 17 residues. The V gene lost 6 bases and the J gene lost 6 bases, with 23 bases spanning the gap. CDR3 coding DNA: TGCGCCAGCAGTCAGACCGGGACACAAGCCGGGGATGAAAAACTGTTTTTT. Residues: CASSQTGTQAGDEKLFF.

The table lists this clone with a count of one. This chain connects TRBV7-3 to TRBJ1-6; tentatively, D is TRBD1 (5 bases). The CDR3 is 14 amino acids. Per germline, CDR1 SGHTA and CDR2 FQGTGA. V lost 5 bases, J lost 7 bases, and 12 bases lay in between. The CDR3 DNA is TGTGCCAGCAGCCCGGGGACTGAGAATTCACCCCTCCACTTT. This encodes CASSPGTENSPLHF.

V usage is TRBV4-3 and J usage is TRBJ2-2, with unresolved D. This CDR3 comprises 16 residues. Germline V CDR1 and CDR2: LGHNA, YSLEER. The V and J ends lost 0 bases and 1 base respectively, with 9 bases between them. The CDR3 protein is CASSQDYRQNTGELFF. The CDR3, as DNA: TGCGCCAGCAGCCAAGATTACCGACAGAACACCGGGGAGCTGTTTTTT.

The rearrangement joins TRBV19 to TRBJ1-5; 8 nucleotides align to TRBD1. CDR3 length: 16 residues. Germline CDR1 and CDR2: LNHDA and SQIVND (reference sequence). V lost 5 bases, J lost 7 bases, and 13 bases stayed unmatched. The CDR3 reads CASSGRGQGMRQPQHF. The CDR3 DNA sequence: TGTGCCAGTAGTGGGCGCGGACAGGGTATGAGACAGCCCCAGCATTTT.

This clone was detected once. This chain connects TRBV19 to TRBJ2-7, with 7 bases that match TRBD1. Germline V gene sequence: CDR1 LNHDA, CDR2 SQIVND (reference sequence). This CDR3 contains 15 residues. Trimming at V came to 6 bases and at J to 0 bases, leaving 8 bases not matched to a gene. CDR3 in DNA: TGTGCCAGTAGACTTACGACAGGGAGCTCCTACGAGCAGTACTTC. As protein: CASRLTTGSSYEQYF.

The chain employs TRBV21-1 and TRBJ2-7; TRBD1, the table's D call, lacks a check against the DNA. TRBV21-1 is labeled a pseudogene. This CDR3 is 15 amino acids long. The CDR3 nucleotides read TGTGCCAGCAGCAGGAAGGGGGCCTGCTCCTACGAGCAGTACTTC. Translated: CASSRKGACSYEQYF.

CDR3 sequence (DNA): TGTGCCAGCAGCGTAGTTGACGGGGGGCGGAATGAGCAGTTCTTC. Its translation: CASSVVDGGRNEQFF. J is TRBJ2-1 and V is TRBV9, with a tentative D call TRBD2 (7 bases). The CDR3 extends over 15 amino acids. Per the germline V gene, CDR1 is SGDLS and CDR2 is YYNGEE. The V end lost 0 bases, the J end lost 7 bases, and 14 bases lay between the germline ends.

V and J are TRBV5-6 and TRBJ1-2, with D possibly being TRBD1 (6 bases). CDR1 SGHDT and CDR2 YYEEEE come from the germline V gene. This CDR3 is 15 amino acids long. V was clipped by 4 bases and J by 7 bases, with 20 bases between them. This CDR3 is CASSPGSVDSSGYTF. The CDR3 DNA reads as TGTGCCAGCAGCCCGGGATCCGTGGACAGTAGTGGCTACACCTTC.

The chain recombines TRBV30 with TRBJ1-2; a possible D gene is TRBD1 (5 bases). Between the trimmed V and J ends, which lost 3 bases and 0 bases, there was a span of 11 bases. Germline assignment: CDR1 GTSNPN and CDR2 SVGIG (reference sequence). This CDR3 has 14 amino acids. The CDR3 here is CAWRTRQTNYGYTF. The DNA for the CDR3 is TGTGCCTGGAGGACTCGACAGACTAACTATGGCTACACCTTC.

This chain links TRBV21-1 with TRBJ2-7; TRBD2 was called by the table and not checked on the DNA. TRBV21-1 is noted as a pseudogene. This CDR3 spans 16 amino acids. CDR3: CASSKPKRGGGNEQYF. CDR3 nucleotide sequence: TGTGCCAGCAGCAAGCCTAAGCGTGGGGGGGGAAACGAGCAGTACTTC.